This TCR beta chain was sequenced in a study of cytomegalovirus exposure and HLA in healthy donors. Study-level points and caveats: Other equally common chains were less clonally expanded than HLA-associated TCR beta chains, a later analysis showed. An observed cluster of highly shared sequence variants was recorded as a likely sequencing artifact. The classifier reportedly diagnosed cytomegalovirus status with high sensitivity and specificity. Later analysis identified a missense DCLRE1C variant that was linked to TCR beta V- and J-gene trimming.

PCR was performed using 60 Vbeta and 13 Jbeta primers. Data came from immunoSEQ multiplex PCR; TCRdb stores just in-frame clones and leaves some out. The sample carries approximately 83,000 clones, 65% to 85% recorded once. As regards this clone: The antigen remains unidentified.

This CDR3 comprises 15 residues. Trimming cost V 3 bases and J 4 bases; bases outside gene matches: 6. Looked up from germline, CDR1 is KGHSH and CDR2 is LQKENI. The rearrangement links TRBV18 to TRBJ2-7; 10 nucleotides match TRBD1. Sequenced material: PBMCs. The clonotype was recovered from a man aged 18-30 years in good health and CMV-seronegative. This chain's CDR3 is CASSPGTGAKYEQYF. Written as DNA, the CDR3 is TGTGCCAGCTCACCTGGGACAGGGGCTAAGTACGAGCAGTACTTC.